These 2 T cell receptor beta chains were sequenced from one sample in a study of untreated major depressive disorder. Method: immunoSEQ multiplex PCR; TCRdb's copy keeps in-frame clones and lacks some. The data hold tens of thousands of clones, with 90% to 95% observed a single time. The sequencing input was CD4+ T cells from PBMCs. These TCRs come from a man aged 25-40 years in good health.

The chain couples TRBV4-1 to TRBJ2-7; no reliable D call. The CDR3 has 14 amino acids. Per the germline V gene, CDR1 is MGHRA and CDR2 is YSYEKL. The V gene lost 1 base and the J gene lost 2 bases, with 9 bases spanning the gap. This chain's CDR3 is CASSQVEGPYEQYF. CDR3 nucleotides: TGCGCCAGCAGCCAAGTTGAAGGGCCCTACGAGCAGTACTTC.

The sample holds a few counts of this clone. The gene calls are TRBV2 and TRBJ1-2, with D possibly matching TRBD1 (6 bases). The CDR3 is 14 amino acids. Germline V gene lookup returns CDR1 SNHLY and CDR2 FYNNEI. The germline V and J ends were trimmed by 5 bases and 2 bases, with 12 bases remaining between them. CDR3 in amino acids: CASSLTGLNYGYTF. In nucleotides, the CDR3 is TGTGCCAGCAGTCTGACAGGTCTAAACTATGGCTACACCTTC.